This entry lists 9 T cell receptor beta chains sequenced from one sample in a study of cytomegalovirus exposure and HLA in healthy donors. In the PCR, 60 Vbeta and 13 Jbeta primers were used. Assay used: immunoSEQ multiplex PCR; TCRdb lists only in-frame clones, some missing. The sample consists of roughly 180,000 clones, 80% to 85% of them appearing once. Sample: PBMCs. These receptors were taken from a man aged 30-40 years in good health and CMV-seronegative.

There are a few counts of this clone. The CDR3 here is CASSQDSFYEQFF. For the CDR3, the DNA is TGCGCCAGCAGCCAGGACAGTTTTTATGAGCAGTTCTTC. The chain is built from TRBV5-1 and TRBJ2-1; tentatively, D is TRBD1 (6 bases). Germline CDR1 and CDR2: SGHRS and YFSETQ. Trimming removed 4 bases from V and 8 bases from J, with 13 bases in between. The CDR3 is made up of 13 amino acids.

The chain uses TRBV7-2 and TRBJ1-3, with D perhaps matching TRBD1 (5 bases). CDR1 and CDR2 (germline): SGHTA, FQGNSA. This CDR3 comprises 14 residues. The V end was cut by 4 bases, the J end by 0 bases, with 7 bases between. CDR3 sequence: CASSSQVSGNTIYF. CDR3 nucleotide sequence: TGTGCCAGCAGCTCACAGGTCTCTGGAAACACCATATATTTT. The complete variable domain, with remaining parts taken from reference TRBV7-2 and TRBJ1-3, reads GAGVSQSPSNKVTEKGKDVELRCDPISGHTALYWYRQSLGQGLEFLIYFQGNSAPDKSGLPSDRFSAERTGGSVSTLTIQRTQQEDSAVYLCASSSQVSGNTIYFGEGSWLTVV.

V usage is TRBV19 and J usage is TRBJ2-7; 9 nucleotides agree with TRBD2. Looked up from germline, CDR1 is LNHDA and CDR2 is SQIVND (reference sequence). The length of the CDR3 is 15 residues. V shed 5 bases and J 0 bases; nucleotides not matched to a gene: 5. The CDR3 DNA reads TGTGCCAGTAGTGCGAGGACTAGCGACTCCTACGAGCAGTACTTC. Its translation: CASSARTSDSYEQYF.

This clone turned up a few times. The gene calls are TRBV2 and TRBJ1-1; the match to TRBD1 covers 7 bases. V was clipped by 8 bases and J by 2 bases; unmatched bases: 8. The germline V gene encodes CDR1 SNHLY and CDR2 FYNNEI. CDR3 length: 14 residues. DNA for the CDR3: TGTGCCAGCGGAAGACAGGGTGGAAACACTGAAGCTTTCTTT. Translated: CASGRQGGNTEAFF.

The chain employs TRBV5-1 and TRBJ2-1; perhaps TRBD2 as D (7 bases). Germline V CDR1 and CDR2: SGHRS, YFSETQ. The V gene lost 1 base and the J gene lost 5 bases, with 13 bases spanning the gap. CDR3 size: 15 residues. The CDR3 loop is CASSLTRGPNNEQFF. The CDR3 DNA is TGCGCCAGCAGCTTGACGCGGGGGCCGAACAATGAGCAGTTCTTC.

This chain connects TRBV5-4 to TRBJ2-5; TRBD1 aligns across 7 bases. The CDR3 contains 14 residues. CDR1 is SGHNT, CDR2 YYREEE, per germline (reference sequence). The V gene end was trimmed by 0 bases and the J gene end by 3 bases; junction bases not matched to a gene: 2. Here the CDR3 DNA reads TGTGCCAGCAGCTTGGGTGACAGGGAAGAGACCCAGTACTTC. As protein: CASSLGDREETQYF.

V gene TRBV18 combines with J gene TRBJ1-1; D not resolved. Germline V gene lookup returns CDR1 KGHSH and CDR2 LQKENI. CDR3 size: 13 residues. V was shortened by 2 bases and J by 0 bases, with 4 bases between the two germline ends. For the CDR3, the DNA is TGTGCCAGCTCACCAGTAGTGAACACTGAAGCTTTCTTT. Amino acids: CASSPVVNTEAFF.

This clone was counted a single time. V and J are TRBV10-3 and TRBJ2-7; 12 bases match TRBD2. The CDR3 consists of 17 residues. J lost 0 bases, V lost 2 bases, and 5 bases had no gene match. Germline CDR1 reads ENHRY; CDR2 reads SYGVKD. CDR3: CAISEPTSGGFSYEQYF. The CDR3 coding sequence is TGTGCCATCAGTGAGCCAACTAGCGGGGGGTTCTCCTACGAGCAGTACTTC.

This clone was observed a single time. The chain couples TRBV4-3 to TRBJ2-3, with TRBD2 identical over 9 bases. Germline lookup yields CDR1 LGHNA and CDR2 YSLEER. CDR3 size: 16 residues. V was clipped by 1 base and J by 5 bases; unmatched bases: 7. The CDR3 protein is CASSQVGGRVGDTQYF. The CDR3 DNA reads TGCGCCAGCAGCCAAGTTGGCGGGAGGGTTGGAGATACGCAGTATTTT.